This TCR beta chain was observed in a study of vaccination and CD4 T cells after COVID-19. Study overall: Drawing of post-COVID samples took place a median roughly 97 days after diagnosis (range 35 to 161). Regarding the study as a whole: From a median of roughly 21 to 40, SARS-CoV-2-reactive clonotypes increased, though not significantly.

Treatment reported: roughly 11-day PBMC culture with coronavirus spike peptide pools or control peptides (ViraFEST assay). Via ViraFEST, peptide pools expanded antigen-specific T cells before TCR sequencing. Germline lookup yields CDR1 DFQATT and CDR2 SNEGSKA (reference sequence). CDR3 length: 14 amino acids. Deletions cut 1 base from V and 6 bases from J, with 16 bases between. About this clonotype: Its matching antigen is unknown.

The Oncomine TCR Beta short-read assay sequenced DNA from cultured CD4+ T cells. TCRdb fed the PCR reads into MiXCR, producing one record per CDR3 protein. The sample contains 20,000 to 25,000 distinct CDR3 sequences, around 43% of which appear only once. The rearrangement joins TRBV20-1 to TRBJ2-7; D gene uncertain. The sequenced sample consisted of CD4+ T cells from blood, cultured in vitro. The clonotype comes from a human donor who had recovered from COVID-19. The CDR3 sequence is CSARGLERPGEQYF. The CDR3, as DNA: TGCAGTGCTAGAGGGTTGGAGCGTCCGGGCGAGCAGTACTTC.